The clone carrying this T cell receptor (beta chain) showed up just once. As handled by the study authors: By means of reference gene primer amplification, nucleated cell counts were estimated. Produced via immunoSEQ multiplex PCR; TCRdb's table is partial and in-frame only. The V and J calls and the clone size are those of that table, but D and trimming were determined from the DNA. The sample has 250,000 to 350,000 clones, approximately 90% seen once. This entry belongs to a study of blood T cell repertoires in COVID-19. On the study more broadly: Material from acute and convalescent COVID-19 was sourced from the United States, Italy and Spain. PBMCs, B-cell-depleted T cells, or T cells provided the cDNA or gDNA that made up the material.

Germline V gene lookup returns CDR1 SGHTA and CDR2 FQGNSA. This CDR3 has 16 residues. Trimming left V 1 base short and J 9 bases short, with 21 bases between. The material sequenced was peripheral blood. The rearrangement uses TRBV7-2 and TRBJ1-1, with a possible D match to TRBD1 (5 bases). The sequence derives from a woman in her fifties or sixties with active or convalescent COVID-19. Here the CDR3 reads CASSLVAGGQLGKAFF. DNA for the CDR3: TGTGCCAGCAGCTTAGTAGCCGGGGGTCAGCTGGGTAAAGCTTTCTTT.